A selection of T cell receptor beta chains follows, all from one sample in a study of shared clonotypes between healthy human individuals. Libraries were prepared by immunoSEQ multiplex PCR; TCRdb keeps only in-frame clonotypes and omits some of them. The table lists approximately 510,000 clones, 75% to 85% of them singletons, with roughly 13% in the top ten. Sequenced input: PBMCs. All receptors derive from a woman in her 40s in good health. Some clones in this sample may be carry-over from other donors' samples. CDR3s include the opening cysteine and the closing phenylalanine or tryptophan. A D gene is named only where the DNA matches it firmly. Size values are once, few and many counts, or a class for expanded clones, and some rows have none.

NA | TRBJ1-3 | NA | TRBV5-1 | TGCGCCAGCAGCTTGGAAGGAACTGGAAACACCATATATTTT | CASSLEGTGNTIYF
NA | TRBJ2-7 | TRBD2 | TRBV7-2 | TGTGCCAGCAGCCTTGGACTAGCGGGAGGCTACGAGCAGTACTTC | CASSLGLAGGYEQYF
NA | TRBJ2-7 | NA | TRBV4-3 | TGCGCCAGCAGCCAACAGGGCGAGCAGTACTTC | CASSQQGEQYF
NA | TRBJ2-7 | NA | TRBV5-4 | TGTGCCAGCAGAATCGGGGGTAGCTACGAGCAGTACTTC | CASRIGGSYEQYF
NA | TRBJ2-3 | NA | TRBV4-3 | TGCGCCAGCAGCCAAGGGGACTCCACAGATACGCAGTATTTT | CASSQGDSTDTQYF
NA | TRBJ2-7 | NA | TRBV10-3 | TGTGCCATCAGTAAAAATTCCGGGACAAAAGTCTACGAGCAGTACTTC | CAISKNSGTKVYEQYF
few | TRBJ2-3 | NA | TRBV7-2 | TGTGCCAGCAGCTTAGTGTACTCACATACGCAGTATTTT | CASSLVYSHTQYF
NA | TRBJ1-1 | NA | TRBV5-5 | TGTGCCAGCAGCTTGGGGATCGCTGAAGCTTTCTTT | CASSLGIAEAFF
NA | TRBJ2-7 | NA | TRBV29-1 | TGCAGCGTTCTTGGGGGAACCTCACACGAGCAGTACTTC | CSVLGGTSHEQYF
NA | TRBJ2-3 | NA | TRBV29-1 | TGCAGCGTTGAAAACAGACACCTCGACGCAGATACGCAGTATTTT | CSVENRHLDADTQYF
NA | TRBJ2-2 | NA | TRBV7-9 | TGTGCCAGCAGCCCGGGGAACACCGGGGAGCTGTTTTTT | CASSPGNTGELFF
NA | TRBJ2-3 | NA | TRBV6-5 | TGTGCCAGCAGTTACGAAGCAGGGACGGGTACAGATACGCAGTATTTT | CASSYEAGTGTDTQYF
NA | TRBJ1-2 | NA | TRBV6-6 | TGTGCCAGCAGTTACGACAGAGCCTATGGCTACACCTTC | CASSYDRAYGYTF
NA | TRBJ2-7 | NA | TRBV14 | TGTGCCAGCAGCACACCTACCTGGTACGAGCAGTACTTC | CASSTPTWYEQYF
NA | TRBJ2-3 | NA | TRBV13 | TGTGCCAGCAGCTTATACAGGGAAACAGATACGCAGTATTTT | CASSLYRETDTQYF
NA | TRBJ2-2 | NA | TRBV5-1 | TGCGCCAGCAGCTCGTCCGGGACATCGAACACCGGGGAGCTGTTTTTT | CASSSSGTSNTGELFF
NA | TRBJ2-3 | TRBD2 | TRBV6-4 | TGTGCCAGCAGCCCGGGACTAGCGGGAGGAGGCGATACGCAGTATTTT | CASSPGLAGGGDTQYF
NA | TRBJ1-3 | TRBD1 | TRBV13 | TGTGCCAGCGGGGGACAGAACTCTGGAAACACCATATATTTT | CASGGQNSGNTIYF
NA | TRBJ1-1 | TRBD1 | TRBV11-2 | TGTGCCAGCAGGAGAGGGGGCGCAAACACTGAAGCTTTCTTT | CASRRGGANTEAFF
NA | TRBJ2-2 | NA | TRBV29-1 | TGCAGCGTTGAGTGGGGGCGGAACACCGGGGAGCTGTTTTTT | CSVEWGRNTGELFF
NA | TRBJ2-1 | NA | TRBV7-2 | TGTGCCAGCAGCTTAGTTCCTGAATACAATGAGCAGTTCTTC | CASSLVPEYNEQFF
NA | TRBJ2-3 | TRBD1 | TRBV7-2 | TGTGCCAGCAGCCAGCTGGGACAGTCGTCTGTGCAGTATTTT | CASSQLGQSSVQYF
NA | TRBJ1-1 | TRBD1 | TRBV9 | TGTGCCAGCAGCGTAGGATCAGGGGGAACTGAAGCTTTCTTT | CASSVGSGGTEAFF
NA | TRBJ1-4 | NA | TRBV6-5 | TGTGCCAGCAGTTACACCGGGTATAATGAAAAACTGTTTTTT | CASSYTGYNEKLFF
NA | TRBJ1-1 | TRBD1 | TRBV10-2 | TGCGCCAGCAGTGAGTTCTTACCTAGGGGGCGGGACACTGAAGCTTTCTTT | CASSEFLPRGRDTEAFF
NA | TRBJ2-1 | TRBD2 | TRBV6-5 | TGTGCCAGCAGTTACTCGAGGGGAGGGAATGAGCAGTTCTTC | CASSYSRGGNEQFF